This record concerns one TCR beta chain sequence. As yet, its antigen is unknown. The sample originates from a study of memory CD4+ T cells and cytomegalovirus serostatus. Study findings and constraints: Suggested: most of the CMV-linked TCR signature lies in CD4+ memory cells.

The method was immunoSEQ multiplex PCR; TCRdb's version includes in-frame clones alone and lacks a portion of them. Counted here are over 45,000 clones, roughly 84% occurring once; the ten biggest clones make up around 0.5%. The sort gate was single viable CD3+CD4+CD8-CD45RO+ cells for memory CD4+ T cells. The CDR3 has 12 residues. Trimming pared 5 bases from V and 4 bases from J, leaving 6 bases between. CDR1 is SGHTA and CDR2 is FQGNSA in the germline V gene. The sequenced material came from memory CD4+ T cells from blood. This chain links TRBV7-2 with TRBJ1-5, with no clear D. This TCR came from an adult in good health and CMV-seronegative. Some clones in this sample may be carry-over from other donors' samples. CDR3 sequence reads: CASSHQNQPQHF. DNA for the CDR3: TGTGCCAGCAGCCACCAGAATCAGCCCCAGCATTTT.